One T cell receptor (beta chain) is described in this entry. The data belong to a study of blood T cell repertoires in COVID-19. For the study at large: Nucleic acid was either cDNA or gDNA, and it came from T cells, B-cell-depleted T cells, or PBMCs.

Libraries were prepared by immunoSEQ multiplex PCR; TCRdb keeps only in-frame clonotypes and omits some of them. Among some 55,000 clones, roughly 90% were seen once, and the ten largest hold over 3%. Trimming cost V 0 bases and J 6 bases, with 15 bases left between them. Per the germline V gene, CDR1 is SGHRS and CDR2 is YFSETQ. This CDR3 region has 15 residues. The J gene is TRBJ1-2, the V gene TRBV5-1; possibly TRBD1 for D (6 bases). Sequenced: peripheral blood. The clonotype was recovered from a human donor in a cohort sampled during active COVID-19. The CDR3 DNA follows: TGCGCCAGCAGCTTGGTGTCAGGGGAGCGCCATGGCTACACCTTC. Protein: CASSLVSGERHGYTF.